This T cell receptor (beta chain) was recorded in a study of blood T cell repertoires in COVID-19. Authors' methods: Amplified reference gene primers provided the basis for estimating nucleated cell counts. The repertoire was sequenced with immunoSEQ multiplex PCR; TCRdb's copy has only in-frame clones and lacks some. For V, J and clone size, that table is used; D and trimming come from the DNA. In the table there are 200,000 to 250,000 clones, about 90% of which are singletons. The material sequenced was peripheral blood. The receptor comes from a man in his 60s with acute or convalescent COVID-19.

The CDR3 region has the DNA TGTGCCAGCAGCTTAGTCCAGGGGGCATCGCTCTACGAGCAGTACTTC. This gives the protein CASSLVQGASLYEQYF. The genes are TRBV7-8 and TRBJ2-7, with 8 positions matching TRBD1. The CDR3 runs 16 residues. Germline-derived CDR1 and CDR2 are SGHVS and FQNEAQ. Losses at the gene ends were 1 base for V and 3 bases for J; bases not matched to a gene: 8.